Listed below are T cell receptor beta chains from one sample, sequenced in a study of T-cell reconstitution after alpha-beta-depleted transplantation in children. One entry per CDR3 protein, called by TCRdb with MiXCR from the PCR reads. Of about 210,000 distinct CDR3 sequences detected, about 15% appear once; the ten largest clones hold 43%. This sample comprised PBMCs, mostly from graft donor cells, obtained 360 days after TCRalphabeta/CD19-depleted stem cell transplant. The source is a male patient under 10 years old who had a stem cell transplant for acute lymphoblastic leukemia, so the T cells may come from the graft donor. Each CDR3 is given with its conserved first and last residue. The order of the fields is clone size, D gene, V gene, J gene, CDR3 protein, CDR3 DNA. The D gene is left open where the match is weak. Some rows have no size entry. The others give once, few or many, or a class for an expanded clone.

size: many; D: -; V: TRBV5-1; J: TRBJ1-2; CDR3: CASSLEDASGYGYTF; DNA: TGCGCCAGCAGCTTGGAAGACGCGTCTGGCTATGGCTACACCTTC
size: few; D: -; V: TRBV10-3; J: TRBJ2-1; CDR3: CAITQGQGEQFF; DNA: TGTGCCATCACGCAGGGACAAGGGGAGCAGTTCTTC
size: -; D: TRBD2; V: TRBV4-2; J: TRBJ2-5; CDR3: CASSPPGSGVETQYF; DNA: TGTGCCAGCAGCCCACCGGGTAGCGGGGTGGAGACCCAGTACTTC
size: -; D: -; V: TRBV7-2; J: TRBJ1-2; CDR3: CASSLDTNYGYTF; DNA: TGTGCCAGCAGCTTAGATACGAACTATGGCTACACCTTC
size: -; D: -; V: TRBV20-1; J: TRBJ2-1; CDR3: CSARDEYRNEQFF; DNA: TGCAGTGCTAGAGATGAATACCGAAATGAGCAGTTCTTC
size: -; D: -; V: TRBV20-1; J: TRBJ2-1; CDR3: CSARGDLPSSYNEQFF; DNA: TGCAGTGCTAGAGGCGACCTACCCAGCTCCTACAATGAGCAGTTCTTC
size: many; D: TRBD1; V: TRBV20-1; J: TRBJ2-7; CDR3: CSVEDRDSYEQYF; DNA: TGCAGTGTTGAGGACAGGGACTCCTACGAGCAGTACTTC
size: many; D: -; V: TRBV5-1; J: TRBJ1-1; CDR3: CASSLPSGRPHTEAFF; DNA: TGCGCCAGCAGCTTACCCTCAGGGAGGCCACACACTGAAGCTTTCTTT
size: -; D: -; V: TRBV28; J: TRBJ2-4; CDR3: CASSPNIWGRRLKGLDIQYF; DNA: TGTGCCAGCAGCCCAAACATATGGGGTCGCCGGTTAAAGGGATTGGACATTCAGTACTTC
size: -; D: TRBD1; V: TRBV11-2; J: TRBJ2-1; CDR3: CASSRPGQGYNEQFF; DNA: TGTGCCAGCAGTCGACCGGGACAGGGTTACAATGAGCAGTTCTTC
size: -; D: -; V: TRBV5-1; J: TRBJ2-7; CDR3: CASSLNSLHEQYF; DNA: TGCGCCAGCAGCTTGAATAGCCTCCACGAGCAGTACTTC
size: -; D: TRBD1; V: TRBV24-1; J: TRBJ2-1; CDR3: CATSDLQDREHEQFF; DNA: TGTGCCACCAGTGATTTGCAAGACAGGGAGCATGAGCAGTTCTTC
size: few; D: -; V: TRBV19; J: TRBJ2-2; CDR3: CASKWASSNTGELFF; DNA: TGTGCCAGTAAGTGGGCATCCTCGAACACCGGGGAGCTGTTTTTT
size: -; D: TRBD1; V: TRBV5-1; J: TRBJ2-3; CDR3: CASSLFGGTGPDTQYF; DNA: TGCGCCAGCAGCTTGTTTGGCGGGACAGGGCCCGATACGCAGTATTTT
size: -; D: TRBD2; V: TRBV6-1; J: TRBJ2-3; CDR3: CASSSVVAGTTQYF; DNA: TGTGCCAGCAGCTCCGTGGTAGCGGGGACTACGCAGTATTTT
size: -; D: -; V: TRBV7-9; J: TRBJ2-7; CDR3: CASSLSGRPGEQYF; DNA: TGTGCCAGCAGCTTATCTGGGCGCCCGGGTGAGCAGTACTTC
size: few; D: TRBD2; V: TRBV20-1; J: TRBJ2-2; CDR3: CSAKSGTSGGGTGELFF; DNA: TGCAGTGCTAAATCCGGGACTAGCGGAGGTGGGACCGGGGAGCTGTTTTTT
size: -; D: TRBD1; V: TRBV7-9; J: TRBJ2-3; CDR3: CASSLGDRGNTDTQYF; DNA: TGTGCCAGCAGCTTAGGGGACAGGGGGAACACAGATACGCAGTATTTT
size: -; D: TRBD2; V: TRBV19; J: TRBJ2-1; CDR3: CASSYSGLAVYNEQFF; DNA: TGTGCCAGTAGTTACTCAGGCCTAGCGGTCTACAATGAGCAGTTCTTC
size: few; D: -; V: TRBV29-1; J: TRBJ2-7; CDR3: CSVPPSYEQYF; DNA: TGCAGCGTTCCTCCATCCTACGAGCAGTACTTC
size: -; D: -; V: TRBV18; J: TRBJ2-7; CDR3: CASSPGLRVPYEQYF; DNA: TGTGCCAGCTCACCAGGTCTCAGGGTCCCTTACGAGCAGTACTTC
size: few; D: -; V: TRBV11-2; J: TRBJ2-7; CDR3: CASSFLVWGSYEQYF; DNA: TGTGCCAGCAGCTTTTTGGTTTGGGGATCCTACGAGCAGTACTTC
size: -; D: -; V: TRBV27; J: TRBJ1-1; CDR3: CASRTPGMDTEAFF; DNA: TGTGCCAGCCGGACACCTGGTATGGACACTGAAGCTTTCTTT
size: few; D: -; V: TRBV6-1; J: TRBJ2-1; CDR3: CASSRQVGPYNEQFF; DNA: TGTGCCAGCAGTAGACAGGTCGGACCCTACAATGAGCAGTTCTTC
size: -; D: TRBD1; V: TRBV10-3; J: TRBJ2-7; CDR3: CATGGQGVSYEQYF; DNA: TGTGCCACAGGGGGACAGGGGGTTTCCTACGAGCAGTACTTC
size: -; D: -; V: TRBV2; J: TRBJ2-7; CDR3: CASTTTGSYEQYF; DNA: TGTGCCAGCACCACGACAGGTTCCTACGAGCAGTACTTC
size: few; D: TRBD2; V: TRBV10-3; J: TRBJ2-5; CDR3: CAISGLDGLAGGQETQYF; DNA: TGTGCCATCAGTGGGCTGGACGGACTAGCGGGGGGACAAGAGACCCAGTACTTC
size: -; D: -; V: TRBV5-1; J: TRBJ2-1; CDR3: CASSFSSTPYNEQFF; DNA: TGCGCCAGCAGCTTCAGCAGCACTCCATACAATGAGCAGTTCTTC
size: -; D: -; V: TRBV12-5; J: TRBJ2-7; CDR3: CASGLVPILWGLLYF; DNA: TGTGCTAGTGGTTTGGTGCCAATATTGTGGGGTTTGCTGTACTTC
size: -; D: -; V: TRBV7-2; J: TRBJ2-5; CDR3: CASSLVAPQETQYF; DNA: TGTGCCAGCAGCTTAGTAGCGCCCCAAGAGACCCAGTACTTC
size: few; D: TRBD2; V: TRBV24-1; J: TRBJ2-7; CDR3: CATSETGGGPYEQYF; DNA: TGTGCCACCAGTGAGACGGGAGGCGGCCCGTACGAGCAGTACTTC
size: -; D: TRBD1; V: TRBV6-1; J: TRBJ1-2; CDR3: CASSDLPTGGPSYGYTF; DNA: TGTGCCAGCAGTGACCTCCCGACAGGGGGCCCGAGCTATGGCTACACCTTC
size: few; D: TRBD2; V: TRBV5-1; J: TRBJ2-2; CDR3: CASSASGSDTGELFF; DNA: TGCGCCAGCAGCGCGAGCGGGAGCGACACCGGGGAGCTGTTTTTT
size: -; D: -; V: TRBV7-9; J: TRBJ2-3; CDR3: CASSLERNTDTQYF; DNA: TGTGCCAGCAGCTTAGAGCGCAACACAGATACGCAGTATTTT
size: few; D: -; V: TRBV28; J: TRBJ2-7; CDR3: CASTTQIGDNIYEQYF; DNA: TGTGCCAGCACCACACAAATTGGGGATAACATCTACGAGCAGTACTTC
size: -; D: -; V: TRBV5-6; J: TRBJ1-5; CDR3: CASSLGTTQPQHF; DNA: TGTGCCAGCAGCTTGGGGACCACTCAGCCCCAGCATTTT
size: many; D: -; V: TRBV12-3/TRBV12-4; J: TRBJ2-7; CDR3: CASSLVGGHEQYF; DNA: TGTGCCAGCAGTTTAGTCGGAGGCCACGAGCAGTACTTC
size: -; D: TRBD2; V: TRBV20-1; J: TRBJ2-3; CDR3: CSARAQREAADTQYF; DNA: TGCAGTGCTAGAGCGCAGCGGGAGGCCGCAGATACGCAGTATTTT
size: -; D: -; V: TRBV6-1; J: TRBJ2-3; CDR3: CASSEVPWPRKTTDTQYF; DNA: TGTGCCAGCAGTGAAGTACCATGGCCGAGAAAGACCACAGATACGCAGTATTTT
size: -; D: TRBD2; V: TRBV9; J: TRBJ2-5; CDR3: CASSALAGQETQYF; DNA: TGTGCCAGCAGCGCACTAGCGGGGCAAGAGACCCAGTACTTC
size: few; D: TRBD1; V: TRBV24-1; J: TRBJ2-3; CDR3: CATSGFDRGPTDTQYF; DNA: TGTGCCACCAGTGGTTTTGACAGGGGGCCCACAGATACGCAGTATTTT
size: few; D: -; V: TRBV7-9; J: TRBJ2-7; CDR3: CASTRTTYEQYF; DNA: TGTGCCAGCACAAGGACAACCTACGAGCAGTACTTC
size: -; D: TRBD1; V: TRBV29-1; J: TRBJ2-3; CDR3: CSATTGGITDTQYF; DNA: TGCAGCGCTACCACAGGGGGCATAACAGATACGCAGTATTTT
size: -; D: TRBD2; V: TRBV10-3; J: TRBJ2-6; CDR3: CAISGLADSSGANVLTF; DNA: TGTGCCATCAGTGGACTAGCGGACAGCTCTGGGGCCAACGTCCTGACTTTC
size: many; D: -; V: TRBV20-1; J: TRBJ1-5; CDR3: CSARDPAGRGDQPQHF; DNA: TGCAGTGCTAGAGATCCGGCAGGCCGAGGTGATCAGCCCCAGCATTTT
size: -; D: -; V: TRBV11-3; J: TRBJ1-1; CDR3: CASGLNDGEAFF; DNA: TGTGCCAGCGGCCTTAATGACGGCGAAGCTTTCTTT
size: once; D: -; V: TRBV7-2; J: TRBJ1-4; CDR3: CASSLGVNEKLFF; DNA: TGTGCCAGCAGCTTAGGCGTTAATGAAAAACTGTTTTTT
size: few; D: -; V: TRBV20-1; J: TRBJ2-2; CDR3: CSAGNWGDGELFF; DNA: TGCAGTGCCGGAAATTGGGGGGACGGGGAGCTGTTTTTT
size: few; D: TRBD2; V: TRBV20-1; J: TRBJ2-7; CDR3: CSCQAGFTYEQYF; DNA: TGCAGTTGTCAAGCGGGGTTTACCTACGAGCAGTACTTC
size: once; D: -; V: TRBV15; J: TRBJ2-1; CDR3: CATSRDRAGKLDNEQFF; DNA: TGTGCCACCAGCAGAGATCGGGCAGGAAAGTTAGACAATGAGCAGTTCTTC
size: few; D: -; V: TRBV6-5; J: TRBJ1-5; CDR3: CASRRDGNQPQHF; DNA: TGTGCCAGCAGGAGGGACGGCAATCAGCCCCAGCATTTT
size: -; D: -; V: TRBV27; J: TRBJ2-5; CDR3: CASSLNGQGRQETQYF; DNA: TGTGCCAGCAGTTTAAATGGGCAGGGTCGGCAAGAGACCCAGTACTTC
size: few; D: -; V: TRBV20-1; J: TRBJ1-2; CDR3: CSARAGGYTF; DNA: TGCAGTGCCAGGGCGGGGGGCTACACCTTC
size: -; D: TRBD1; V: TRBV7-9; J: TRBJ2-1; CDR3: CASKPGQGADEQFF; DNA: TGTGCCAGTAAGCCGGGACAGGGGGCGGATGAGCAGTTCTTC
size: -; D: TRBD1; V: TRBV5-5; J: TRBJ2-1; CDR3: CASSAPGQGAFNEQFF; DNA: TGTGCCAGCAGCGCGCCGGGACAGGGGGCTTTCAATGAGCAGTTCTTC
size: few; D: -; V: TRBV4-2; J: TRBJ2-3; CDR3: CASSQGVGADTQYF; DNA: TGTGCCAGCAGCCAAGGGGTTGGGGCAGATACGCAGTATTTT
size: -; D: -; V: TRBV20-1; J: TRBJ1-1; CDR3: CSARDTDRYLYTEAFF; DNA: TGCAGTGCTAGAGATACCGACAGATACCTTTACACTGAAGCTTTCTTT